These 27 T cell receptor beta chains came from one sample sequenced in a study of blood T cell repertoires in COVID-19. Here immunoSEQ multiplex PCR was the method, and the copy in TCRdb shows in-frame clones only, minus some. Here the sample spans about 26,000 clones, roughly 70% being singletons. Sequences were obtained from peripheral blood. The receptor set was obtained from a man aged 60 to 69 with active or convalescent COVID-19.

By sample fraction, this clone is medium-sized. The J gene is TRBJ2-1, the V gene TRBV4-2; 12 bases are shared with TRBD2. V dropped 0 bases and J dropped 10; count of bases not matched to a gene: 10. Per germline, CDR1 LGHNA and CDR2 YNFKEQ. This CDR3 has 17 residues. CDR3 region: CASSQETSSGGAREQFF. The CDR3 DNA sequence: TGTGCCAGCAGCCAAGAGACCTCTAGCGGGGGGGCGAGGGAGCAGTTCTTC.

V and J are TRBV5-1 and TRBJ2-5; the D gene is possibly TRBD1 (6 bases). The germline V and J ends were trimmed by 4 bases and 1 base, with 11 bases remaining between them. This CDR3 contains 14 residues. CDR1 is SGHRS, CDR2 YFSETQ, per germline. CDR3 amino acids: CASSLTGFQETQYF. As DNA, the CDR3 is TGCGCCAGCAGCCTAACAGGGTTCCAAGAGACCCAGTACTTC. Full variable domain (outside the CDR3, taken from reference TRBV5-1 and TRBJ2-5): KAGVTQTPRYLIKTRGQQVTLSCSPISGHRSVSWYQQTPGQGLQFLFEYFSETQRNKGNFPGRFSGRQFSNSRSEMNVSTLELGDSALYLCASSLTGFQETQYFGPGTRLLVL.

This rearrangement joins TRBV9 to TRBJ2-1; D possibly corresponds to TRBD1 (5 bases). The CDR3 is made up of 14 amino acids. Germline V gives CDR1 SGDLS, CDR2 YYNGEE. V lost 3 bases to trimming and J lost 8 bases, with 15 bases between them. The CDR3 DNA reads as TGTGCCAGCAGCGCCTCAGGGAAACTTGATGAGCAGTTCTTC. Residues: CASSASGKLDEQFF.

This clone occurred a few times. For the CDR3, the DNA is TGTGCCAGCAGTAGGGACAGCTTCTATGGCTACACCTTC. It yields the protein CASSRDSFYGYTF. The J gene is TRBJ1-2, the V gene TRBV25-1, with TRBD1 matching over 7 bases. J lost 4 bases, V lost 5 bases, and 4 bases had no gene match. The CDR3 sequence is 13 residues long. Germline CDR1 and CDR2: MGHDK and SYGVNS.

This rearrangement joins TRBV11-3 to TRBJ1-3; no firm D call. CDR3 length equals 14 residues. Trimming shortened V by 5 bases and J by 4 bases, and 12 bases separated the two germline ends. Germline lookup yields CDR1 SGHNT and CDR2 YENEEA. The CDR3 DNA is TGTGCCAGCAGCACCTCAGGCTCCGGAAACACCATATATTTT. Amino acid sequence: CASSTSGSGNTIYF.

This sequence joins TRBV29-1 and TRBJ1-4, with 9 bases lining up with TRBD1. Germline V gene lookup returns CDR1 SQVTM and CDR2 ANQGSEA. The CDR3 is made up of 14 amino acids. The V segment lost 7 bases and the J segment 8 bases; nucleotides outside the gene matches: 11. The CDR3 protein is CSAYRQGGGEKLFF. The CDR3 bases are TGCAGCGCCTATCGACAGGGGGGAGGCGAAAAACTGTTTTTT.

The rearrangement links TRBV5-1 to TRBJ2-1; 14 nucleotides agree with TRBD2. The V gene's germline CDR1 is SGHRS and CDR2 YFSETQ. This CDR3 is 19 amino acids long. With 4 bases clipped from V and 10 bases from J, the junction kept 19 bases outside the gene matches. The CDR3 is CASSPGTSGRSLASYEQFF. CDR3 nucleotides: TGCGCCAGCAGCCCGGGGACTAGCGGGAGATCTCTCGCATCGTACGAGCAGTTCTTC.

This sequence joins TRBV6-5 and TRBJ1-1; perhaps TRBD1 as D (5 bases). V lost 4 bases and J lost 2, with 11 bases in between. The CDR3 is 14 amino acids. Germline loops: CDR1 MNHEY, CDR2 SVGAGI. Here the CDR3 reads CASSSRGVNTEAFF. In nucleotides, the CDR3 is TGTGCCAGCAGTTCACGGGGGGTTAACACTGAAGCTTTCTTT.

The rearrangement uses TRBV5-1 and TRBJ1-2; 9 bases are shared with TRBD1. The germline V gene has CDR1 SGHRS and CDR2 YFSETQ. V was clipped by 2 bases and J by 1 base; unmatched bases: 3. The CDR3 length is 15 residues. Here the CDR3 DNA reads TGCGCCAGCAGCTTAGGGGACAGGGTTAACTATGGCTACACCTTC. As protein: CASSLGDRVNYGYTF.

This clone was picked up one time. V gene TRBV5-4 combines with J gene TRBJ2-2, with D tentatively TRBD2 (5 bases). Germline loops: CDR1 SGHNT, CDR2 YYREEE (reference sequence). Deletions cut 4 bases from V and 6 bases from J, with 19 bases between. This CDR3 is 16 amino acids long. The CDR3 coding sequence is TGTGCCAGCAGCCCAGGACCCGGCGGGTCCTCCGGGGAGCTGTTTTTT. This translates into CASSPGPGGSSGELFF.

The rearrangement links TRBV25-1 to TRBJ1-1; 7 bases line up with TRBD1. Per germline, CDR1 MGHDK and CDR2 SYGVNS. This CDR3 is 14 amino acids long. The V gene end was trimmed by 4 bases and the J gene end by 0 bases; junction bases not matched to a gene: 2. The CDR3 nucleotides read TGTGCCAGCAGTGGCGGGACAGTGAACACTGAAGCTTTCTTT. It is translated as CASSGGTVNTEAFF.

The gene calls are TRBV2 and TRBJ1-2; 9 bases match TRBD1. The CDR3 sequence is 17 residues long. V was pared by 2 bases and J by 4 bases, with 11 bases of the junction left unmatched. The V gene's germline CDR1 is SNHLY and CDR2 FYNNEI. The CDR3: CASSENEGQGLFYGYTF. The DNA for the CDR3 is TGTGCCAGCAGTGAAAATGAGGGACAGGGACTTTTCTATGGCTACACCTTC.

This chain links TRBV15 with TRBJ2-3; D may be TRBD2 (6 bases). V was clipped by 0 bases and J by 6 bases, with 10 bases between them. This CDR3 has 14 residues. Germline V gene lookup returns CDR1 LNHNV and CDR2 YYDKDF (reference sequence). CDR3 region: CATSRDGSVDTQYF. CDR3 in DNA: TGTGCCACCAGCAGAGACGGGAGCGTGGATACGCAGTATTTT.

V and J are TRBV29-1 and TRBJ2-3, with 8 bases identical to TRBD2. The CDR3 covers 16 residues. J was trimmed by 3 bases and V by 6 bases; bases with no gene match: 14. The germline CDR1 and CDR2 sequences are SQVTM and ANQGSEA. DNA of the CDR3: TGCAGCGTGCTGGTATGGGTAGCGGGACCGACAGATACGCAGTATTTT. This codes for CSVLVWVAGPTDTQYF.

V gene TRBV6-5 combines with J gene TRBJ2-3; TRBD2 agrees at 8 bases. The CDR3 loop spans 16 amino acids. J was trimmed by 1 base and V by 0 bases; bases with no gene match: 3. Germline lookup yields CDR1 MNHEY and CDR2 SVGAGI. CDR3 protein: CASSYSPGGGTDTQYF. CDR3 bases: TGTGCCAGCAGTTACTCCCCGGGAGGGGGCACAGATACGCAGTATTTT.

The V call is TRBV10-2, the J call TRBJ1-6, with D unclear. Looked up from germline, CDR1 is WSHSY and CDR2 is SAAADI. The length of the CDR3 is 15 residues. Trimming took 3 bases from V and 7 from J, leaving 13 bases between them. The CDR3 sequence: CASSELGSVNSPLHF. For the CDR3, the DNA is TGCGCCAGCAGTGAATTGGGGAGTGTGAATTCACCCCTCCACTTT.

CDR3 sequence (DNA): TGTGCCAGCAGTTCGGCCGGGTTTGGAGGTTATGGCTACACCTTC. Protein: CASSSAGFGGYGYTF. This sequence joins TRBV6-5 and TRBJ1-2; D gene uncertain. CDR1 is MNHEY, CDR2 SVGAGI, per germline. V lost 4 bases and J lost 5, with 17 bases in between. CDR3 size: 15 residues.

The chain employs TRBV5-1 and TRBJ1-1; maybe TRBD1 (6 bases). Germline CDR1 and CDR2: SGHRS and YFSETQ. The V gene lost 6 bases and the J gene lost 5 bases, with 17 bases spanning the gap. The CDR3 totals 14 residues. The CDR3 DNA follows: TGCGCCAGCAAGATGGGCAGGGGAAATACTGAAGCTTTCTTT. Amino acid sequence: CASKMGRGNTEAFF. Based on the CDR3 plus reference TRBV5-1 and TRBJ1-1, the full variable domain is KAGVTQTPRYLIKTRGQQVTLSCSPISGHRSVSWYQQTPGQGLQFLFEYFSETQRNKGNFPGRFSGRQFSNSRSEMNVSTLELGDSALYLCASKMGRGNTEAFFGQGTRLTVV.

This chain links TRBV6-2 or TRBV6-3 with TRBJ1-2; D is unresolved. Germline CDR1 reads MNHEY; CDR2 reads SVGEGT. The CDR3 is 15 amino acids. V was clipped by 0 bases and J by 5 bases, with 13 bases between them. The CDR3 DNA reads as TGTGCCAGCAGTTACTCTCTCGGGGTCCCATATGGCTACACCTTC. Amino acid sequence: CASSYSLGVPYGYTF.

The genes are TRBV5-1 and TRBJ1-2; D gene unclear. CDR3 length: 13 amino acids. V lost 0 bases to trimming and J lost 8 bases, with 11 bases between them. Germline lookup yields CDR1 SGHRS and CDR2 YFSETQ. CDR3 coding DNA: TGCGCCAGCAGCTTGGACGGCGGCGGAGGCTACACCTTC. This codes for CASSLDGGGGYTF.

J is TRBJ2-7 and V is TRBV9, with 10 nucleotides matching TRBD1. The CDR3 runs to 15 residues. Germline CDR1 SGDLS, CDR2 YYNGEE. J was trimmed by 2 bases and V by 3 bases; bases with no gene match: 5. The CDR3: CASSAGQGITYEQYF. DNA for the CDR3: TGTGCCAGCAGCGCGGGACAGGGGATAACCTACGAGCAGTACTTC.

This chain links TRBV6-1 with TRBJ2-3, with D unresolved. Trimming pared 0 bases from V and 5 bases from J, leaving 6 bases between. The CDR3 has 13 amino acids. Germline V gives CDR1 MNHNS, CDR2 SASEGT. The DNA for the CDR3 is TGTGCCAGCAGTGAAGCGGGCCGAGATACGCAGTATTTT. Amino acids: CASSEAGRDTQYF.

This clone was counted a single time. The V gene is TRBV15, the J gene TRBJ2-2; 8 positions match TRBD1. This CDR3 region has 17 residues. Germline trimming cut 0 bases from V and 4 bases from J; bases unmatched to any gene: 7. Germline lookup yields CDR1 LNHNV and CDR2 YYDKDF (reference sequence). The CDR3 bases are TGTGCCACCAGCAGAGACAGGGGGCCTACCTCCACCGGGGAGCTGTTTTTT. Translation: CATSRDRGPTSTGELFF.

The J gene is TRBJ1-5, the V gene TRBV30; possibly TRBD1 for D (6 bases). V lost 0 bases, J lost 6 bases, and 12 bases lay in between. The germline gives CDR1 GTSNPN, CDR2 SVGIG (reference sequence). The CDR3 totals 14 residues. This CDR3 is CAWSVQGVVQPQHF. CDR3 bases: TGTGCCTGGAGTGTACAGGGAGTGGTTCAGCCCCAGCATTTT.

The chain joins TRBV6-1 to TRBJ1-5; 7 bases map to TRBD1. V lost 3 bases to trimming and J lost 3 bases; unmatched junction nucleotides: 17. Looked up from germline, CDR1 is MNHNS and CDR2 is SASEGT. The CDR3 length is 19 residues. The CDR3 nucleotides are TGTGCCAGCAGTGAGCGCCTCTCCCGGGACAGTCGATTCAATCAGCCCCAGCATTTT. Protein: CASSERLSRDSRFNQPQHF.

This clone was seen more than once but under ten times. The V call is TRBV21-1, the J call TRBJ1-1; the D call in the table, TRBD1, was not verified against the DNA. TRBV21-1 is recorded as a pseudogene. The CDR3 has 15 residues. CDR3: CASSKRGRENTEAFF. The CDR3 DNA follows: TGTGCCAGCAGCAAAAGGGGCAGGGAGAACACTGAAGCTTTCTTT.

The rearrangement uses TRBV5-6 and TRBJ2-1; 7 nucleotides agree with TRBD1. Germline CDR1 SGHDT, CDR2 YYEEEE. The trim removed 0 bases at V and 0 bases at J, leaving 12 bases unmatched. The CDR3 totals 19 residues. The CDR3 DNA is TGTGCCAGCAGCTTGGGAGGGCTGCTACAGGGGCGCTCCTACAATGAGCAGTTCTTC. Translating it yields CASSLGGLLQGRSYNEQFF.